Listed here are 6 T cell receptor beta chains from one sample, sequenced in a study of control samples from healthy donors and cancer patients. Only in-frame clones appear in the TCRdb table, and some are missing; sequencing was by immunoSEQ multiplex PCR. Among about 130,000 clones listed, around 93% were seen once. The material sequenced was blood. The receptors come from a young man in good health.

The chain is built from TRBV6-5 and TRBJ1-6, with a possible D match to TRBD1 (5 bases). The CDR3 loop spans 14 amino acids. V gave up 1 base and J gave up 14 bases, with 15 bases separating them. Per the germline V gene, CDR1 is MNHEY and CDR2 is SVGAGI. As DNA, the CDR3 is TGTGCCAGCAGTTACTTCGAAGGTCAGGGATCCCTCCACTTT. Protein sequence: CASSYFEGQGSLHF.

V gene TRBV20-1 combines with J gene TRBJ2-6; the D gene is possibly TRBD1 (5 bases). CDR1 is DFQATT and CDR2 is SNEGSKA in the germline V gene (reference sequence). CDR3 length: 15 residues. Trimming took off 3 bases at V and 2 bases at J, with 11 bases between the two ends. CDR3 in DNA: TGCAGTGCTAGTTGGAGACAGACTGGGGCCAACGTCCTGACTTTC. It encodes CSASWRQTGANVLTF.

The gene calls are TRBV10-3 and TRBJ1-1; tentative D call: TRBD1 (6 bases). V lost 4 bases and J lost 1, with 7 bases in between. This CDR3 region has 13 residues. Germline CDR1 and CDR2: ENHRY and SYGVKD. CDR3 protein: CAISGQANTEAFF. DNA of the CDR3: TGTGCCATCAGTGGACAGGCGAACACTGAAGCTTTCTTT.

The chain has TRBV6-4 and TRBJ1-5; no firm D call. Germline values: CDR1 MRHNA, CDR2 SNTAGT. V was shortened by 3 bases and J by 1 base, with 4 bases between the two germline ends. The CDR3 sequence is 13 residues long. The CDR3: CASSEGSNQPQHF. The CDR3 DNA reads TGTGCCAGCAGTGAGGGCAGCAATCAGCCCCAGCATTTT.

This chain uses TRBV9 with TRBJ2-5; 14 positions agree with TRBD2. Germline V gene lookup returns CDR1 SGDLS and CDR2 YYNGEE. Unmatched junction bases numbered 3, after V lost 3 bases and J lost 2 bases. The CDR3 consists of 16 residues. The CDR3 coding sequence is TGTGCCAGCAGCGAGGGACTAGCGGGGGCACAAGAGACCCAGTACTTC. Translated, it gives CASSEGLAGAQETQYF.

This clone was recorded once. The chain recombines TRBV5-8 with TRBJ2-5; TRBD1 matches 7 bases. Unmatched junction bases numbered 6, after V lost 5 bases and J lost 5 bases. Germline CDR1 SGHTS, CDR2 YDEGEE. There are 13 residues in the CDR3. The CDR3 sequence: CASRRTGRETQYF. In DNA form, the CDR3 reads TGTGCCAGCAGAAGGACAGGCCGTGAGACCCAGTACTTC.